Below, 6 T cell receptor beta chains from the same sample are listed, as sequenced in a study of T-cell memory formation after mild COVID-19. MiXCR, applied by TCRdb to the 5' RACE reads, yields one record per CDR3 protein. The sample yields hundreds of thousands of distinct CDR3 sequences, under 20% seen once. Specimen: PBMCs or a T cell subset sorted from them (not recorded which). These receptors all come from an adult woman who had mild COVID-19 (a few samples of this study predate the infection). Cell type and time point are not known.

The rearrangement links TRBV6-5 to TRBJ2-6; D is perhaps TRBD2 (6 bases). The CDR3 extends over 17 amino acids. Germline loops: CDR1 MNHEY, CDR2 SVGAGI. The V gene lost 6 bases and the J gene lost 0 bases, with 15 bases spanning the gap. CDR3 DNA sequence: TGTGCCAGCAGCCGGGGGAGGCGTAGCTCTGGGGCCAACGTCCTGACTTTC. Protein sequence: CASSRGRRSSGANVLTF.

This rearrangement joins TRBV10-3 to TRBJ2-1, with TRBD2 identical over 12 bases. V was pared by 0 bases and J by 5 bases, with 2 bases of the junction left unmatched. Per the germline V gene, CDR1 is ENHRY and CDR2 is SYGVKD. The CDR3 covers 16 residues. Written as DNA, the CDR3 is TGTGCCATCAGTGAGTCTCTAGCGGGAGGGGACAATGAGCAGTTCTTC. It translates to CAISESLAGGDNEQFF.

The chain combines TRBV30 with TRBJ1-1; D may be TRBD1 (5 bases). The CDR3 contains 10 residues. Trimming pared 5 bases from V and 10 bases from J, leaving 11 bases between. Germline-derived CDR1 and CDR2 are GTSNPN and SVGIG (reference sequence). CDR3 nucleotide sequence: TGTGCCTGGGGACGGGGGGGAGCTTTCTTT. Its protein is CAWGRGGAFF.

This clonotype appeared many times. The V and J genes are TRBV29-1 and TRBJ2-1, with TRBD2 matching 7 bases. Looked up from germline, CDR1 is SQVTM and CDR2 is ANQGSEA. The CDR3 is made up of 14 amino acids. The J segment lost 8 bases and the V segment lost 1 base, leaving 8 bases of the junction unmatched. The CDR3 nucleotides read TGCAGCGTTGAAGCCAGGGAGGGGTACGATGAGCAGTTCTTC. It translates to CSVEAREGYDEQFF.

V and J are TRBV27 and TRBJ1-2; D ambiguous. With 4 bases removed from V and 1 base from J, the gap between germline ends came to 7 bases. Germline CDR1 MNHEY, CDR2 SMNVEV (reference sequence). This CDR3 has 13 residues. CDR3 sequence reads: CASSWRVNYGYTF. CDR3 DNA sequence: TGTGCCAGCAGTTGGCGCGTTAACTATGGCTACACCTTC.

This clonotype was detected only a few times. This chain links TRBV10-2 with TRBJ1-1, with 8 positions matching TRBD1. The V gene's germline CDR1 is WSHSY and CDR2 SAAADI. The CDR3 length is 15 residues. J lost 0 bases, V lost 3 bases, and 3 bases had no gene match. The CDR3 loop is CASSDGQGLNTEAFF. The CDR3 DNA reads TGCGCCAGCAGTGACGGACAGGGACTGAACACTGAAGCTTTCTTT.